Following are 26 T cell receptor beta chains from one sample sequenced in a study of OX40 agonist ivuxolimab in advanced cancers. Method: immunoSEQ multiplex PCR; TCRdb's copy keeps in-frame clones and lacks some. Among approximately 90,000 clones, 70% to 90% were seen once, and the ten largest hold roughly 3.8%. The specimen comprised CD4+ or CD8+ T cells sorted from blood, sampled in a trial of the OX40 agonist ivuxolimab. Receptors were obtained from an adult with an advanced solid tumor such as melanoma, head and neck, liver or kidney cancer.

The V call is TRBV11-2, the J call TRBJ1-5; D not resolved. Trimming removed 1 base from V and 9 bases from J, with 16 bases in between. Germline CDR1 and CDR2: SGHAT and FQNNGV. The CDR3 spans 15 residues. The CDR3 nucleotides are TGTGCCAGCAGCTTAGGGCGGTCTCCTGGGGTGCCCCAGCATTTT. The encoded protein is CASSLGRSPGVPQHF.

The chain couples TRBV4-3 to TRBJ2-3; D not certain. The CDR3 runs 17 residues. With 1 base removed from V and 0 bases from J, the gap between germline ends came to 14 bases. Germline V CDR1 and CDR2: LGHNA, YSLEER. The CDR3 DNA reads TGCGCCAGCAGCCAAGGGTGGCAAATTACTAGCACAGATACGCAGTATTTT. Translation gives CASSQGWQITSTDTQYF.

This clone has only a few counts. This chain joins TRBV7-9 and TRBJ2-2; D might be TRBD1 or TRBD2, each matching 5 bases. CDR3 length equals 13 residues. Between the trimmed V and J ends, which lost 9 bases and 3 bases, there was a span of 11 bases. Germline V gene sequence: CDR1 SEHNR, CDR2 FQNEAQ (reference sequence). The CDR3 sequence is CASRGEYTGELFF. The CDR3 coding sequence is TGTGCCAGTAGAGGGGAATACACCGGGGAGCTGTTTTTT.

CDR3: CASSATGGSTGELFF. Written as DNA, the CDR3 is TGTGCCAGCAGCGCGACAGGGGGTAGCACCGGGGAGCTGTTTTTT. The rearrangement uses TRBV7-3 and TRBJ2-2; 9 bases are shared with TRBD1. The CDR3 length is 15 residues. The germline CDR1 and CDR2 sequences are SGHTA and FQGTGA. V was pared by 5 bases and J by 4 bases, with 5 bases of the junction left unmatched.

The V call is TRBV18, the J call TRBJ2-6, with TRBD2 identical over 8 bases. J gave up 4 bases and V 2 bases, and 7 bases lay outside the gene matches. This CDR3 has 17 amino acids. The germline V gene encodes CDR1 KGHSH and CDR2 LQKENI. The CDR3 reads CASSPDGRAAGANVLTF. The CDR3 DNA is TGTGCCAGCTCACCAGACGGGAGGGCAGCAGGGGCCAACGTCCTGACTTTC.

The chain employs TRBV4-1 and TRBJ2-3; 9 nucleotides agree with TRBD1. The CDR3 is 14 amino acids. V lost 5 bases, J lost 5 bases, and 5 bases stayed unmatched. Germline CDR1 is MGHRA and CDR2 is YSYEKL. CDR3 in amino acids: CASSSRTGEDTQYF. DNA of the CDR3: TGCGCCAGCAGCTCGCGGACAGGGGAAGATACGCAGTATTTT.

The V gene is TRBV27, the J gene TRBJ2-1; the D is unclear. The V gene lost 3 bases and the J gene lost 4 bases, with 7 bases spanning the gap. Germline V gene lookup returns CDR1 MNHEY and CDR2 SMNVEV (reference sequence). The CDR3 is 13 residues long. The CDR3 region is CASSFNSYNEQFF. The CDR3 bases are TGTGCCAGCAGTTTCAACAGTTACAATGAGCAGTTCTTC.

This chain links TRBV25-1 with TRBJ2-3; 9 positions match TRBD2. Germline lookup yields CDR1 MGHDK and CDR2 SYGVNS. The length of the CDR3 is 16 residues. V was pared by 7 bases and J by 0 bases, with 8 bases of the junction left unmatched. The CDR3 loop reads CASIEGAGGSTDTQYF. CDR3 sequence (DNA): TGTGCCAGCATCGAGGGGGCGGGAGGGAGCACAGATACGCAGTATTTT.

This chain's CDR3 is CASSRDGAYEQYF. The CDR3 coding sequence is TGTGCCAGTAGTCGGGACGGCGCCTACGAGCAGTACTTC. This rearrangement joins TRBV19 to TRBJ2-7, with D perhaps TRBD1 or TRBD2 (5 bases each). The CDR3 loop spans 13 amino acids. V was pared by 5 bases and J by 2 bases, with 10 bases between. Germline V CDR1 and CDR2: LNHDA, SQIVND (reference sequence).

This clone was counted a single time. CDR3 sequence reads: CASSFPGQGYEQYF. For the CDR3, the DNA is TGTGCCAGCAGTTTTCCGGGACAGGGATACGAGCAGTACTTC. The rearrangement uses TRBV28 and TRBJ2-7; 9 bases line up with TRBD1. The germline CDR1 and CDR2 sequences are MDHEN and SYDVKM. This CDR3 spans 14 amino acids. Unmatched junction bases numbered 4, after V lost 3 bases and J lost 4 bases.

The genes are TRBV11-2 and TRBJ2-1, with D possibly being TRBD1 or TRBD2 (5 bases each). Germline CDR1 SGHAT, CDR2 FQNNGV. The ends were cut back, 7 bases at V and 8 bases at J, with 12 bases in the middle. This CDR3 has 12 residues. CDR3 loop: CASNPLGDEQFF. CDR3 nucleotide sequence: TGTGCCAGCAACCCCCTGGGGGATGAGCAGTTCTTC. The full variable domain, completed using reference TRBV11-2 and TRBJ2-1, is EAGVAQSPRYKIIEKRQSVAFWCNPISGHATLYWYQQILGQGPKLLIQFQNNGVVDDSQLPKDRFSAERLKGVDSTLKIQPAKLEDSAVYLCASNPLGDEQFFGPGTRLTVL.

This clone was detected a few times. The chain recombines TRBV21-1 with TRBJ2-7; the table's TRBD1 call for D was not verified on the DNA. TRBV21-1 is a recognized pseudogene. The CDR3 loop spans 16 amino acids. The CDR3, as DNA: TGTGCCAGCAGCAAAGAAACCCAGGCGTCTATCTACGAGCAGTACTTC. Protein sequence: CASSKETQASIYEQYF.

V gene TRBV5-4 combines with J gene TRBJ2-1, with 11 bases lining up with TRBD1. The germline gives CDR1 SGHNT, CDR2 YYREEE (reference sequence). Trimming took 3 bases from V and 3 from J; bases not matched to a gene: 2. This CDR3 has 15 residues. The chain's CDR3 is CASSWGQGVYNEQFF. The CDR3 coding sequence is TGTGCCAGCAGCTGGGGACAGGGGGTCTACAATGAGCAGTTCTTC.

The rearrangement links TRBV27 to TRBJ2-7; 9 bases fit TRBD1. The germline V gene has CDR1 MNHEY and CDR2 SMNVEV (reference sequence). The CDR3 is 14 amino acids. The ends lost 4 bases at V and 4 bases at J; junction bases unmatched: 5. CDR3 sequence: CASSSYRGQYEQYF. In nucleotides, the CDR3 is TGTGCCAGCAGTTCCTACAGGGGGCAGTACGAGCAGTACTTC.

V is TRBV5-4 and J is TRBJ2-7; 7 positions match TRBD2. The CDR3 is made up of 16 amino acids. V was clipped by 3 bases and J by 2 bases; unmatched bases: 11. CDR1 and CDR2 (germline): SGHNT, YYREEE (reference sequence). The CDR3 protein is CASSSEPGLPTYEQYF. The CDR3 DNA is TGTGCCAGCAGCTCTGAACCGGGACTACCGACCTACGAGCAGTACTTC.

The chain carries TRBV7-2 and TRBJ1-1, with D uncertain. V lost 5 bases, J lost 1 base, and 11 bases lay in between. The CDR3 loop spans 14 amino acids. The germline V gene encodes CDR1 SGHTA and CDR2 FQGNSA. CDR3 nucleotides: TGTGCCAGCAGCCCCCCGCCAGGGAACACTGAAGCTTTCTTT. It codes for CASSPPPGNTEAFF.

The V gene is TRBV19, the J gene TRBJ2-1; 10 bases align to TRBD2. The CDR3 length is 15 residues. In germline, CDR1 is LNHDA, CDR2 SQIVND (reference sequence). V shed 5 bases and J 3 bases; nucleotides not matched to a gene: 4. The CDR3 nucleotides are TGTGCCAGTAGTCGAACTAGCGGGAACTACAATGAGCAGTTCTTC. Translation: CASSRTSGNYNEQFF.

This chain uses TRBV11-2 with TRBJ2-7; D possibly corresponds to TRBD2 (6 bases). The CDR3 spans 13 residues. The germline V and J ends were trimmed by 6 bases and 5 bases, with 14 bases remaining between them. CDR1 SGHAT and CDR2 FQNNGV come from the germline V gene. The CDR3 region is CASRPVTRNEQYF. The DNA of the CDR3 is TGTGCCAGCAGACCCGTGACTAGAAACGAGCAGTACTTC. The variable domain in full, with the rest retrieved from reference TRBV11-2 and TRBJ2-7, is EAGVAQSPRYKIIEKRQSVAFWCNPISGHATLYWYQQILGQGPKLLIQFQNNGVVDDSQLPKDRFSAERLKGVDSTLKIQPAKLEDSAVYLCASRPVTRNEQYFGPGTRLTVT.

V gene TRBV5-8 combines with J gene TRBJ1-5; D unclear. CDR1 SGHTS and CDR2 YDEGEE come from the germline V gene. Trimming took off 0 bases at V and 5 bases at J, with 12 bases between the two ends. The CDR3 is made up of 15 amino acids. CDR3 in DNA: TGTGCCAGCAGCTTGGGTATGGGGATGTATCAGCCCCAGCATTTT. This translates into CASSLGMGMYQPQHF.

The chain combines TRBV28 with TRBJ1-2, with 7 bases fitting TRBD1. This CDR3 has 16 amino acids. The V segment lost 7 bases and the J segment 2 bases; nucleotides outside the gene matches: 13. Germline-derived CDR1 and CDR2 are MDHEN and SYDVKM. The CDR3 spells CASMKGPGTANYGYTF. The CDR3 nucleotides read TGTGCCAGCATGAAGGGGCCCGGGACAGCCAACTATGGCTACACCTTC.

This clone was picked up one time. The J gene is TRBJ2-5, the V gene TRBV28, with 11 positions matching TRBD2. The germline gives CDR1 MDHEN, CDR2 SYDVKM. The CDR3 extends over 14 amino acids. V trimming: 6 bases; J trimming: 5 bases; junction bases outside the gene matches: 5. The CDR3 nucleotides are TGTGCCAGCAGAACGGGACTAGCGGCGGAGACCCAGTACTTC. Amino acids: CASRTGLAAETQYF.

With regard to this clone: Other DNA sequences within the sample encode an identical CDR3. This chain joins TRBV7-2 and TRBJ2-7; D unresolved. CDR3 length: 11 residues. Trimming took 2 bases from V and 3 from J, leaving 2 bases between them. Germline V gene sequence: CDR1 SGHTA, CDR2 FQGNSA. The CDR3 nucleotides are TGTGCCAGCAGCTTAATCTACGAGCAGTACTTC. As protein: CASSLIYEQYF.

The chain carries TRBV4-3 and TRBJ2-1; 7 bases match TRBD1. The CDR3 covers 15 residues. The V gene's germline CDR1 is LGHNA and CDR2 YSLEER. The J segment lost 7 bases and the V segment lost 1 base, leaving 7 bases of the junction unmatched. The CDR3 DNA is TGCGCCAGCAGCCAAGGACAGGGTACATGGAATGAGCAGTTCTTC. Translation: CASSQGQGTWNEQFF.

The V call is TRBV4-1, the J call TRBJ2-5, with D possibly being TRBD2 (5 bases). The CDR3 consists of 14 residues. The V gene's germline CDR1 is MGHRA and CDR2 YSYEKL. V was shortened by 1 base and J by 4 bases, with 10 bases between the two germline ends. CDR3 DNA: TGCGCCAGCAGCCAAGGGAGGTCCCGAGAGACCCAGTACTTC. It codes for CASSQGRSRETQYF.

The CDR3 sequence is CASSFSRFLDEQYF. The CDR3 bases are TGTGCCAGCAGCTTTAGTCGATTCTTGGACGAGCAGTACTTC. The J gene is TRBJ2-7, the V gene TRBV7-8; D is ambiguous. The V gene's germline CDR1 is SGHVS and CDR2 FQNEAQ. Deletions cut 3 bases from V and 5 bases from J, with 14 bases between. This CDR3 is built from 14 residues.

The chain has TRBV5-1 and TRBJ2-5; D is possibly TRBD1 or TRBD2 (6 bases each). This CDR3 has 14 amino acids. Germline CDR1 is SGHRS and CDR2 is YFSETQ. The germline V and J ends were trimmed by 3 bases and 0 bases, with 9 bases remaining between them. The CDR3 reads CASSWGADQETQYF. As DNA, the CDR3 is TGCGCCAGCAGCTGGGGGGCGGACCAAGAGACCCAGTACTTC.